These T cell receptor beta chains were read from a single sample in a study of T-cell reconstitution after alpha-beta-depleted transplantation in children. TCRdb processed the PCR reads anew with MiXCR; each CDR3 protein has one entry. This table holds around 960,000 distinct CDR3 sequences, around 30% found once. Sequencing used PBMCs, mostly from graft donor cells, obtained 360 days after TCRalphabeta/CD19-depleted stem cell transplant. Every receptor here comes from a boy in the first two years of life who had a stem cell transplant for SCID, so the T cells may come from the graft donor. CDR3s leave out the opening cysteine and the closing phenylalanine or tryptophan. Where a row states a size, it is once, few, many or the class of an expanded clone; other rows omit it.

J gene,V gene,clone size,CDR3 length,CDR3 protein
TRBJ1-4,TRBV6-1,few,12,ASRPLTVLEKLF
TRBJ2-1,TRBV18,-,13,ASSPSDRSYNEQF
TRBJ2-2,TRBV18,few,12,ASSPQGFTGELF
TRBJ2-7,TRBV20-1,-,12,SAGMAGGLGEQY
TRBJ1-5,TRBV11-1,-,18,ASSLARGTGFGPFNQPQH
TRBJ1-2,TRBV29-1,-,12,SVESERTAYGYT
TRBJ2-7,TRBV4-3,-,14,ASSQGSGLSSYEQY
TRBJ2-7,TRBV7-9,-,11,ASRRSHGNEQY
TRBJ2-7,TRBV5-1,-,13,ASSSEQGSTYEQY
TRBJ2-7,TRBV9,few,12,ASSVKAGGPEQY
TRBJ2-3,TRBV20-1,-,10,SVDAGTDTQY
TRBJ2-7,TRBV4-2,few,17,ASSQESYQLWGSAYEQY
TRBJ1-5,TRBV5-6,-,13,ASSLGPVGGQPQH
TRBJ2-7,TRBV18,-,11,ASSGSGTREQY
TRBJ2-3,TRBV14,-,12,ASSQHLMVDTQY
TRBJ1-1,TRBV7-9,-,12,ASSLAGLRTEAF
TRBJ2-7,TRBV7-2,-,12,ASSFNTFSYEQY
TRBJ1-3,TRBV20-1,-,12,SATDRNSGNTIY
TRBJ1-1,TRBV7-6,-,13,ASSYTWGENTEAF
TRBJ1-1,TRBV3-1,-,13,ASSHLHHQNTEAF
TRBJ1-2,TRBV12-3/TRBV12-4,-,11,ASRPTGNYGYT
TRBJ1-6,TRBV6-5,few,12,ASSYRDRESPLH
TRBJ1-1,TRBV20-1,few,16,SARTRTRTIFMNTEAF
TRBJ2-1,TRBV20-1,-,11,SAHRVLHNEQF
TRBJ2-7,TRBV5-1,-,15,ASRDLAGGRSSYEQY
TRBJ2-7,TRBV11-2,-,16,ASSRFGGKLSSRLEQY
TRBJ2-1,TRBV20-1,few,14,SARRSPINGYNEQF
TRBJ2-1,TRBV5-1,few,11,ASRAFSYNEQF